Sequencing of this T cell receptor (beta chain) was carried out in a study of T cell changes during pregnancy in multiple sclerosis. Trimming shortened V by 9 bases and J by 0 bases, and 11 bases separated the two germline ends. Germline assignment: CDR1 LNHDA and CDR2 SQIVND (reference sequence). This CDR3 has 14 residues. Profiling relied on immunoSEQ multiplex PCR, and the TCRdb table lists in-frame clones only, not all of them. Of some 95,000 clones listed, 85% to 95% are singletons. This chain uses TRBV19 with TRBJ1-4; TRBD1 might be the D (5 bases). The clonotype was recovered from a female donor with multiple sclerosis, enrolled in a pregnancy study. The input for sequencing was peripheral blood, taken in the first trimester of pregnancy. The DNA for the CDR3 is TGTGCCAGCCGAACGACAGCAACTAATGAAAAACTGTTTTTT. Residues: CASRTTATNEKLFF.